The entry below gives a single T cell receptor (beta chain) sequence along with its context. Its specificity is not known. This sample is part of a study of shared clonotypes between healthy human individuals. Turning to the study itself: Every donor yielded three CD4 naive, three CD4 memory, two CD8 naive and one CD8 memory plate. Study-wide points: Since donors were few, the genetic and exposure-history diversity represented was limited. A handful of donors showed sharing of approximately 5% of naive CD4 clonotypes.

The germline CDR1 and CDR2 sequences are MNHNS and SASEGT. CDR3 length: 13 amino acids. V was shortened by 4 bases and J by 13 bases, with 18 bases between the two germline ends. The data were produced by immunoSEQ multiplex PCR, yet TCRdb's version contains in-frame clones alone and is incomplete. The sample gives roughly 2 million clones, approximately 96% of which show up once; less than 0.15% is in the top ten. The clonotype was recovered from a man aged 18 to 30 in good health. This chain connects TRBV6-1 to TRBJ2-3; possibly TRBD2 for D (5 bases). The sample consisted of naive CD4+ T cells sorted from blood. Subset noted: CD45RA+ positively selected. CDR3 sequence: CASSGVGLLGEYF. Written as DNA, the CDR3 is TGTGCCAGCAGTGGAGTCGGCCTCCTCGGGGAGTATTTT.